The 28 T cell receptor beta chains below were found in one sample sequenced in a study of tumor-infiltrating lymphocytes in localized non-small cell lung cancer. Sequencing was performed with immunoSEQ multiplex PCR; in TCRdb, only in-frame clones are kept and a portion is missing. The repertoire has about 13,000 clones, about 70% of them found once; the top ten carry about 8.5%. The sequencing input was lung tumor tissue. These receptors came from a human donor with non-small cell lung cancer.

The gene calls are TRBV7-2 and TRBJ2-3; D gene uncertain. There are 17 residues in the CDR3. Germline V gene sequence: CDR1 SGHTA, CDR2 FQGNSA. V lost 1 base and J lost 7, with 21 bases in between. CDR3 protein: CASSLDFWPQLENTQYF. The CDR3 DNA reads as TGTGCCAGCAGCTTAGATTTCTGGCCACAGCTAGAGAATACGCAGTATTTT.

V gene TRBV6-5 combines with J gene TRBJ1-1; D is unclear. Germline V CDR1 and CDR2: MNHEY, SVGAGI. This CDR3 has 13 amino acids. The V and J ends lost 4 bases and 1 base respectively, with 7 bases between them. CDR3 sequence: CASSFQENTEAFF. In DNA form, the CDR3 reads TGTGCCAGCAGTTTTCAGGAGAACACTGAAGCTTTCTTT.

This chain connects TRBV23-1 to TRBJ1-5, with D possibly TRBD1 on 5 matching bases. TRBV23-1 is treated as an ORF (open reading frame) with a function not yet certain. The ends were cut back, 8 bases at V and 3 bases at J, with 23 bases in the middle. The CDR3 runs 17 residues. CDR3 sequence: CASQPGPGPSDNQPQHF. The CDR3 DNA reads as TGCGCCAGCCAGCCGGGGCCCGGGCCTTCGGACAATCAGCCCCAGCATTTT.

DNA of the CDR3: TGCGCCAGCAGTCGGGACTACTTCGGCAATCAGCCCCAGCATTTT. Amino acids: CASSRDYFGNQPQHF. The V call is TRBV4-3, the J call TRBJ1-5; D is possibly TRBD1 (5 bases). V lost 6 bases, J lost 2 bases, and 14 bases lay in between. The CDR3 runs 15 residues. Germline-derived CDR1 and CDR2 are LGHNA and YSLEER.

The chain has TRBV10-2 and TRBJ2-2, with TRBD1 identical over 9 bases. This CDR3 comprises 16 residues. Germline CDR1 WSHSY, CDR2 SAAADI. J gave up 4 bases and V 5 bases, and 8 bases lay outside the gene matches. The CDR3 DNA reads TGCGCCAGCAGTACAACAGGGGGCCTCGGCACCGGGGAGCTGTTTTTT. Translating gives CASSTTGGLGTGELFF.

This clone is a singleton in its sample. The V call is TRBV13, the J call TRBJ2-3, with TRBD2 matching 7 bases. Germline V gene sequence: CDR1 PRHDT, CDR2 FYEKMQ (reference sequence). The CDR3 loop spans 15 amino acids. Losses at the gene ends were 2 bases for V and 3 bases for J; bases not matched to a gene: 5. CDR3 in DNA: TGTGCCAGCAGCTTACGAACGGGGGGAACAGATACGCAGTATTTT. Amino acids: CASSLRTGGTDTQYF.

The chain combines TRBV6-5 with TRBJ2-5; 7 bases are shared with TRBD1. J lost 5 bases, V lost 4 bases, and 4 bases had no gene match. CDR1 and CDR2 (germline): MNHEY, SVGAGI. The CDR3 has 13 residues. This chain's CDR3 is CASSFEDRETQYF. In DNA, the CDR3 is TGTGCCAGCAGTTTTGAGGACAGGGAGACCCAGTACTTC.

The chain recombines TRBV19 with TRBJ1-2; D perhaps matches TRBD1 (5 bases). CDR3 length equals 14 residues. The V end was cut by 3 bases, the J end by 4 bases, with 12 bases between. Germline CDR1 is LNHDA and CDR2 is SQIVND (reference sequence). CDR3 loop: CASSIQAGPYGYTF. DNA of the CDR3: TGTGCCAGTAGTATTCAGGCAGGGCCCTATGGCTACACCTTC.

This clone came up a few times. V usage is TRBV15 and J usage is TRBJ1-4, with 8 bases identical to TRBD1. Germline CDR1 and CDR2: LNHNV and YYDKDF (reference sequence). V trimming: 5 bases; J trimming: 4 bases; junction bases outside the gene matches: 6. The CDR3 has 15 residues. CDR3 DNA sequence: TGTGCCACCAGCGGACCTGACAGGGGTAATGAAAAACTGTTTTTT. It encodes CATSGPDRGNEKLFF.

This clone was seen only once. The chain recombines TRBV29-1 with TRBJ1-2, with D uncertain. CDR3 length equals 13 residues. Deletions cut 6 bases from V and 8 bases from J, with 19 bases between. Germline CDR1 SQVTM, CDR2 ANQGSEA. The CDR3 region has the DNA TGCAGCGTCCCGATCGAAGGCTCGGCCGGCTACACCTTC. This codes for CSVPIEGSAGYTF.

This rearrangement joins TRBV6-5 to TRBJ1-3, with 9 bases matching TRBD1. From germline, CDR1 is MNHEY and CDR2 SVGAGI. The CDR3 contains 14 residues. The V and J ends lost 0 bases and 7 bases, in that order; junction bases with no gene match: 1. The CDR3 is CASSYSTGGNTIYF. CDR3 in DNA: TGTGCCAGCAGTTACTCGACAGGGGGGAACACCATATATTTT.

The chain has TRBV6-1 and TRBJ1-5, with D maybe TRBD1 (5 bases). The CDR3 totals 15 residues. Looked up from germline, CDR1 is MNHNS and CDR2 is SASEGT. Between the trimmed V and J ends, which lost 7 bases and 4 bases, there was a span of 17 bases. The CDR3 spells CASTFGTKGNQPQHF. CDR3 coding DNA: TGTGCCAGCACTTTCGGGACTAAGGGGAATCAGCCCCAGCATTTT.

The chain couples TRBV7-9 to TRBJ2-6; 11 nucleotides line up with TRBD2. The V and J ends lost 5 bases and 4 bases, in that order; junction bases with no gene match: 13. The CDR3 extends over 19 amino acids. CDR1 and CDR2 from the germline V gene are SEHNR and FQNEAQ (reference sequence). CDR3 nucleotides: TGTGCCAGCAGCCCCGGGACTAGCGGTTTCCTTACCGGGGCCAACGTCCTGACTTTC. Residues: CASSPGTSGFLTGANVLTF.

V is TRBV7-2 and J is TRBJ1-1; weak D call: TRBD1 (6 bases). Trimming shortened V by 2 bases and J by 1 base, and 8 bases separated the two germline ends. Germline V CDR1 and CDR2: SGHTA, FQGNSA. The CDR3 is made up of 14 amino acids. The CDR3 region has the DNA TGTGCCAGCAGCTTAAACAGGGCGAACACTGAAGCTTTCTTT. Its protein product is CASSLNRANTEAFF.

The V gene is TRBV7-9, the J gene TRBJ1-1; TRBD1 agrees at 7 bases. CDR1 is SEHNR, CDR2 FQNEAQ, per germline (reference sequence). The CDR3 sequence is 14 residues long. The V segment lost 5 bases and the J segment 1 base; nucleotides outside the gene matches: 4. CDR3 residues: CASSPGQTNTEAFF. In DNA, the CDR3 is TGTGCCAGCAGCCCGGGACAGACGAACACTGAAGCTTTCTTT.

This chain uses TRBV27 with TRBJ2-1, with 9 bases that match TRBD2. V lost 5 bases to trimming and J lost 4 bases; unmatched junction nucleotides: 6. Germline CDR1 and CDR2: MNHEY and SMNVEV (reference sequence). CDR3 length: 15 amino acids. As DNA, the CDR3 is TGTGCCAGCAGTATAGCGGGAGCTGGGTACAATGAGCAGTTCTTC. It yields the protein CASSIAGAGYNEQFF.

The chain joins TRBV7-9 to TRBJ1-4, with D perhaps TRBD1 (5 bases). Germline CDR1 and CDR2: SEHNR and FQNEAQ (reference sequence). The V gene lost 5 bases and the J gene lost 7 bases, with 17 bases spanning the gap. The CDR3 covers 15 residues. This chain's CDR3 is CASSRQPSGSEKLFF. CDR3 DNA sequence: TGTGCCAGCAGCCGCCAGCCCTCAGGGAGTGAAAAACTGTTTTTT.

A few counts support this clone. V and J are TRBV7-6 and TRBJ2-7, with a tentative D call TRBD1 (5 bases). Trimming shortened V by 1 base and J by 6 bases, and 13 bases separated the two germline ends. The CDR3 length is 14 residues. The germline V gene has CDR1 SGHVS and CDR2 FNYEAQ. CDR3 sequence reads: CASSLESQGGEQYF. CDR3 in DNA: TGTGCCAGCAGCTTAGAGTCGCAGGGTGGCGAGCAGTACTTC. The full variable domain, its missing parts supplied by reference TRBV7-6 and TRBJ2-7, is GAGVSQSPRYKVTKRGQDVALRCDPISGHVSLYWYRQALGQGPEFLTYFNYEAQQDKSGLPNDRFSAERPEGSISTLTIQRTEQRDSAMYRCASSLESQGGEQYFGPGTRLTVT.

This rearrangement joins TRBV6-6 to TRBJ1-1; perhaps TRBD1 as D (6 bases). This CDR3 contains 15 residues. V lost 6 bases and J 6 bases, leaving 20 bases between the germline ends. CDR1 is MNHNY and CDR2 is SVGAGI in the germline V gene (reference sequence). CDR3 sequence (DNA): TGTGCCAGCAGGCAAGCTCAACAGGGAGGGCCTGAAGCTTTCTTT. It codes for CASRQAQQGGPEAFF.

The chain recombines TRBV4-2 with TRBJ2-2, with 7 bases that match TRBD2. The V gene end was trimmed by 4 bases and the J gene end by 0 bases; junction bases not matched to a gene: 5. CDR1 LGHNA and CDR2 YNFKEQ come from the germline V gene. The CDR3 is 16 residues long. In DNA form, the CDR3 reads TGTGCCAGCAGCCTAGGTCGGGGGGCGAACACCGGGGAGCTGTTTTTT. It codes for CASSLGRGANTGELFF.

The chain links TRBV30 to TRBJ2-7; D unresolved. Germline V gene sequence: CDR1 GTSNPN, CDR2 SVGIG (reference sequence). There are 11 residues in the CDR3. V lost 2 bases and J lost 4, with 6 bases in between. The CDR3 reads CAWSLTYEQYF. As DNA, the CDR3 is TGTGCCTGGAGTTTAACATACGAGCAGTACTTC.

The V gene is TRBV5-1, the J gene TRBJ2-3; unclear D gene. V was cut by 0 bases and J by 0 bases, with 5 bases left in between. Looked up from germline, CDR1 is SGHRS and CDR2 is YFSETQ. The CDR3 is 14 amino acids. CDR3 amino acids: CASSLDGSTDTQYF. The CDR3 coding sequence is TGCGCCAGCAGCTTGGATGGAAGCACAGATACGCAGTATTTT.

The rearrangement uses TRBV2 and TRBJ1-1; TRBD1 might be the D (6 bases). Germline lookup yields CDR1 SNHLY and CDR2 FYNNEI. There are 17 residues in the CDR3. V was shortened by 4 bases and J by 0 bases, with 18 bases between the two germline ends. Here the CDR3 DNA reads TGTGCCAGCAGTGGGGACGGACAGATTTTTATGAACACTGAAGCTTTCTTT. Protein: CASSGDGQIFMNTEAFF.

In this sample, this clone turned up a few times. CDR3 nucleotides: TGCGCCAGCAGCTTAAACAGGGGCCCCTACGAGCAGTACTTC. Encoded protein: CASSLNRGPYEQYF. This chain links TRBV5-1 with TRBJ2-7, with 7 bases aligning to TRBD1. V gave up 2 bases and J gave up 2 bases; unmatched junction bases: 4. The CDR3 has 14 amino acids. CDR1 is SGHRS, CDR2 YFSETQ, per germline. Looking up the rest from reference TRBV5-1 and TRBJ2-7 gives the full variable domain: KAGVTQTPRYLIKTRGQQVTLSCSPISGHRSVSWYQQTPGQGLQFLFEYFSETQRNKGNFPGRFSGRQFSNSRSEMNVSTLELGDSALYLCASSLNRGPYEQYFGPGTRLTVT.

The chain recombines TRBV7-2 with TRBJ1-6; D is ambiguous. V lost 8 bases, J lost 11 bases, and 19 bases lay in between. The CDR3 sequence is 14 residues long. Per germline, CDR1 SGHTA and CDR2 FQGNSA. This CDR3 is CASSPSTFTTPLHF. The CDR3 DNA sequence: TGTGCCAGCTCCCCGTCGACATTTACAACACCCCTCCACTTT. The entire variable domain, with the rest obtained from reference TRBV7-2 and TRBJ1-6, is as follows: GAGVSQSPSNKVTEKGKDVELRCDPISGHTALYWYRQSLGQGLEFLIYFQGNSAPDKSGLPSDRFSAERTGGSVSTLTIQRTQQEDSAVYLCASSPSTFTTPLHFGNGTRLTVT.

The chain joins TRBV5-1 to TRBJ2-3, with 9 bases identical to TRBD1. Germline loops: CDR1 SGHRS, CDR2 YFSETQ. V was clipped by 1 base and J by 6 bases; unmatched bases: 6. CDR3 length: 15 residues. CDR3 loop: CASSLPPGQGDTQYF. CDR3 nucleotides: TGCGCCAGCAGCTTGCCACCGGGACAGGGCGATACGCAGTATTTT. The whole variable domain, remainder taken from reference TRBV5-1 and TRBJ2-3, is KAGVTQTPRYLIKTRGQQVTLSCSPISGHRSVSWYQQTPGQGLQFLFEYFSETQRNKGNFPGRFSGRQFSNSRSEMNVSTLELGDSALYLCASSLPPGQGDTQYFGPGTRLTVL.

This clone has a handful of counts. This sample includes further DNA sequences coding for the same CDR3. The chain joins TRBV5-4 to TRBJ1-1; 7 nucleotides agree with TRBD1. Germline loops: CDR1 SGHNT, CDR2 YYREEE (reference sequence). This CDR3 is built from 14 residues. With 3 bases clipped from V and 2 bases from J, the junction kept 4 bases outside the gene matches. The chain's CDR3 is CASSSGQLNTEAFF. CDR3 DNA sequence: TGTGCCAGCAGCTCGGGACAGCTAAACACTGAAGCTTTCTTT.

The J gene is TRBJ1-5, the V gene TRBV6-5; D may be TRBD1 (5 bases). Germline V lookup: CDR1 MNHEY, CDR2 SVGAGI. Trimming removed 8 bases from V and 4 bases from J, with 12 bases in between. The CDR3 has 13 amino acids. The CDR3 sequence is CASGASGNQPQHF. In DNA form, the CDR3 reads TGTGCCAGCGGGGCCTCAGGGAATCAGCCCCAGCATTTT.